The 9 T cell receptor beta chains presented below share a single source sample, sequenced in a study of blood T cell repertoires in COVID-19 (dated by TCRdb to 2018 to 2021). Library preparation employed the immunoSEQ multiplex PCR assay. TCRdb obtained this table from immuneACCESS and retained in-frame rearrangements with V and J assigned. These tables miss some clones; where compared with another copy, unresolved V genes account for less than half of the shortfall, and the remainder is unexplained. Here the sample has fewer than 60,000 clones; about 83% occur a single time. Clones ranked in the top ten supply 5.5% to 7.5% of the sample. Input material: peripheral blood. The receptors derive from a man in his 70s with active COVID-19.

This chain links TRBV18 with TRBJ1-1; D is undetermined. The CDR3 runs to 16 residues. Trimming pared 4 bases from V and 0 bases from J, leaving 15 bases between. The germline gives CDR1 KGHSH, CDR2 LQKENI. The CDR3, as DNA: TGTGCCAGCTCACTATCTCCAGGTGTGGTGAACACTGAAGCTTTCTTT. It translates to CASSLSPGVVNTEAFF.

The V and J genes are TRBV4-2 and TRBJ2-3; 8 bases are shared with TRBD2. Germline CDR1 and CDR2: LGHNA and YNFKEQ. This CDR3 is built from 16 residues. Trimming took 1 base from V and 0 from J; bases not matched to a gene: 3. The CDR3 is CASSQAGGDSTDTQYF. For the CDR3, the DNA is TGTGCCAGCAGCCAAGCGGGGGGGGATAGCACAGATACGCAGTATTTT.

V gene TRBV19 combines with J gene TRBJ2-1; weak D call: TRBD2 (6 bases). Germline V gene lookup returns CDR1 LNHDA and CDR2 SQIVND (reference sequence). Between the trimmed V and J ends, which lost 3 bases and 5 bases, there was a span of 14 bases. This CDR3 has 15 amino acids. In DNA, the CDR3 is TGTGCCAGTAGTATCCGCGGGGAAAGCCACAATGAGCAGTTCTTC. The encoded protein is CASSIRGESHNEQFF.

V usage is TRBV15 and J usage is TRBJ2-2; D gene unclear. This CDR3 has 15 amino acids. V lost 5 bases and J lost 6, with 16 bases in between. CDR1 LNHNV and CDR2 YYDKDF come from the germline V gene (reference sequence). The CDR3 is CATSPRKKVAGELFF. The CDR3, as DNA: TGTGCCACCAGCCCCAGGAAGAAAGTGGCCGGGGAGCTGTTTTTT.

V usage is TRBV7-9 and J usage is TRBJ1-4; D unresolved. Trimming pared 5 bases from V and 0 bases from J, leaving 10 bases between. The CDR3 covers 15 residues. Germline CDR1 SEHNR, CDR2 FQNEAQ (reference sequence). CDR3 in amino acids: CASSPPSATNEKLFF. The CDR3 DNA sequence: TGTGCCAGCAGCCCTCCGAGTGCAACTAATGAAAAACTGTTTTTT.

The sample holds a few counts of this clone. The CDR3: CASSVDTPYEQYF. The CDR3 nucleotides are TGTGCCAGCAGCGTAGACACCCCCTACGAGCAGTACTTC. This chain uses TRBV9 with TRBJ2-7; D unresolved. The CDR3 totals 13 residues. V lost 0 bases to trimming and J lost 2 bases, with 6 bases between them. Germline V gene data show CDR1 as SGDLS and CDR2 as YYNGEE.

This chain links TRBV7-9 with TRBJ2-1; possibly TRBD2 for D (7 bases). This CDR3 comprises 14 residues. The germline V gene has CDR1 SEHNR and CDR2 FQNEAQ (reference sequence). V lost 0 bases to trimming and J lost 7 bases, with 10 bases between them. CDR3 nucleotides: TGTGCCAGCAGCTTAGCGGGGGGGCAGAATGAGCAGTTCTTC. Translating it yields CASSLAGGQNEQFF.

This clone was found once. The CDR3 here is CAWRGKGATNEKLFF. DNA of the CDR3: TGTGCCTGGAGGGGGAAGGGGGCAACTAATGAAAAACTGTTTTTT. V usage is TRBV30 and J usage is TRBJ1-4; D possibly corresponds to TRBD1 (6 bases). The length of the CDR3 is 15 residues. Per germline, CDR1 GTSNPN and CDR2 SVGIG (reference sequence). The V end was cut by 3 bases, the J end by 0 bases, with 11 bases between.

This clone was counted between two and nine times. This chain uses TRBV28 with TRBJ1-3, with D maybe TRBD1 (5 bases). This CDR3 region has 15 residues. The V end lost 7 bases, the J end lost 3 bases, and 16 bases lay between the germline ends. Germline V gene data show CDR1 as MDHEN and CDR2 as SYDVKM. The CDR3 spells CASNSFGGGGNTIYF. The CDR3 bases are TGTGCCAGCAACTCTTTCGGGGGTGGTGGAAACACCATATATTTT. The complete variable domain, with remaining parts taken from reference TRBV28 and TRBJ1-3, reads DVKVTQSSRYLVKRTGEKVFLECVQDMDHENMFWYRQDPGLGLRLIYFSYDVKMKEKGDIPEGYSVSREKKERFSLILESASTNQTSMYLCASNSFGGGGNTIYFGEGSWLTVV.